A selection of T cell receptor beta chains follows, all from one sample in a study of high-grade serous ovarian cancer treatment subgroups. TCRdb's copy holds only in-frame clones and misses some; the assay was immunoSEQ multiplex PCR. The repertoire consists of more than 15,000 clones, with approximately 77% occurring once and the leading ten covering approximately 6.4%. Material for sequencing was tumor tissue. All receptors derive from a human donor with high-grade serous ovarian cancer. CDR3s include the opening cysteine and the closing phenylalanine or tryptophan. Each record gives: clone size, V gene, J gene, D gene, CDR3 DNA, CDR3 protein. D genes are given only for firm matches. Clone size appears in some rows only: once, few, many, or a class for an expanded clone.

once	TRBV19	TRBJ2-5	-	TGTGCCACCCACCAGGGAACGGGCGAGACCCAGTACTTC	CATHQGTGETQYF
-	TRBV15	TRBJ2-2	-	TGTGCCACCAGCAGAGTACAGGACACCGGGGAGCTGTTTTTT	CATSRVQDTGELFF
-	TRBV7-3	TRBJ2-1	TRBD2	TGTGCCAGCAGCTTAGTAACTAGCGGGAGACATGAGCAGTTCTTC	CASSLVTSGRHEQFF
-	TRBV7-9	TRBJ2-1	TRBD2	TGTGCCAGCAGCCCAGGGACTAGCGGGAGGGCCAGCGAGCAGTTCTTC	CASSPGTSGRASEQFF
-	TRBV9	TRBJ2-2	-	TGTGCCAGCAGCGTAGGGAGTTGGAACACCGGGGAGCTGTTTTTT	CASSVGSWNTGELFF
few	TRBV19	TRBJ1-1	-	TGTGCCAGTAGTATACAGACAGTTAACACTGAAGCTTTCTTT	CASSIQTVNTEAFF
few	TRBV7-3	TRBJ2-1	-	TGTGCCAGCAGCCCAGCAGGGGCGCCCTACAATGAGCAGTTCTTC	CASSPAGAPYNEQFF
-	TRBV5-8	TRBJ2-5	TRBD1	TGTGCCAGCAGCTTCCGGGACAGGGGCAAGACCCAGTACTTC	CASSFRDRGKTQYF
-	TRBV28	TRBJ1-5	-	TGTGCCAGCAGTTTCCCGCAGGGAGGCAATCAGCCCCAGCATTTT	CASSFPQGGNQPQHF
once	TRBV6-5	TRBJ2-1	TRBD2	TGTGCCAGCAGTTTTCGACTAGCGGGAGGTGATGAGCAGTTCTTC	CASSFRLAGGDEQFF
few	TRBV29-1	TRBJ1-1	-	TGCAGCGTTGAGAACACTGAAGCTTTCTTT	CSVENTEAFF
-	TRBV7-2	TRBJ2-5	-	TGTGCCAGCAGCTTTACGGTACGAGAGACCCAGTACTTC	CASSFTVRETQYF
-	TRBV5-4	TRBJ2-3	-	TGTGCCAGCAGCCTTATACCGGGACTGCACACAGATACGCAGTATTTT	CASSLIPGLHTDTQYF
-	TRBV19	TRBJ2-7	TRBD2	TGTGCCAGTAGTTTCCCTCGACTAGCGGGAGGGGGGGAGCAGTACTTC	CASSFPRLAGGGEQYF
few	TRBV6-1	TRBJ2-2	-	TGTGCCAGCAGCCTTCGCGTCCTGGGGGAGCTGTTTTTT	CASSLRVLGELFF